This T cell receptor (beta chain) is from a study of T cells in Graves' hyperthyroidism and ophthalmopathy. Amplified TCR beta CDR3 regions came from RNA transcripts. Researchers ran a first-round RT-PCR on the TCR CDR3 using the HTBI primer set. Each CDR3 protein is one row after TCRdb ran MiXCR on the multiplex PCR reads. The table has around 110,000 distinct CDR3 sequences, approximately 15% seen once. The table lists this clonotype with many counts. Trimming shortened V by 5 bases and J by 1 base, and 11 bases separated the two germline ends. This CDR3 region has 15 residues. Per germline, CDR1 SEHNR and CDR2 FQNEAQ (reference sequence).

The receptor's source is a woman between 45 and 65 years old with Graves' hyperthyroidism. The sequenced material came from blood. The chain employs TRBV7-9 and TRBJ2-2; maybe TRBD1 (5 bases). The CDR3 region has the DNA TGTGCCAGCAGCAACCGGCAGGGGAACACCGGGGAGCTGTTTTTT. Translation gives CASSNRQGNTGELFF.